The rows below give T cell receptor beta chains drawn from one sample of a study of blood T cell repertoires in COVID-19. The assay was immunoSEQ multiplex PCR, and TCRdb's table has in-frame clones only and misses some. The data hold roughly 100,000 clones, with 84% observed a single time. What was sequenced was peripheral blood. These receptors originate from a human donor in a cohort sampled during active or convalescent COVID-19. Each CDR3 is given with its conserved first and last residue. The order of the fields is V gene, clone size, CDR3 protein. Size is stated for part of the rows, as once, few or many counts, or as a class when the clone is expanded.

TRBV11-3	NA	CASSPFGQINSYEQYF
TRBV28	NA	CASSSTGGRGPYNEQFF
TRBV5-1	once	CASSPLSANTEAFF
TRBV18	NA	CASSPPFQNTEAFF
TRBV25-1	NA	CASSEYGSNRGRNTIYF
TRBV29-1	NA	CSVAETPRDYTF
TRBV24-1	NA	CATSDPGTSIYEQYF
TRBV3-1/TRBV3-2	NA	CASSQPRGTGGDEQYF
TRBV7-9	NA	CASSQRPSDRNNQPQHF
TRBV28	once	CASGRDGLANTGELFF
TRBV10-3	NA	CAISELAGGFQETQYF
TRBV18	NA	CASSPLGRNSYNEQFF
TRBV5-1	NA	CASSRGQGVTDTQYF
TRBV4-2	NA	CASSQVRNTGELFF
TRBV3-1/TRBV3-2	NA	CASSQDLGGAEKQYF
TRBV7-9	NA	CASSITGLFF